The rows below give T cell receptor beta chains drawn from one sample of a study of CD8 T cells in ankylosing spondylitis. One entry per CDR3 protein results from TCRdb running MiXCR on the 5' RACE reads. The sample contains fewer than 550,000 distinct CDR3 sequences, approximately 5% of which appear only once. Sequencing was carried out using blood, either unsorted or a sorted T cell fraction (not recorded which). The receptors derive from a male donor with ankylosing spondylitis. CDR3s include the opening cysteine and the closing phenylalanine or tryptophan. The order of the fields is D gene, J gene, V gene, clone size, CDR3 protein, CDR3 DNA. The D gene is left open where the match is weak. The size entry is marked missing in some rows and otherwise reads once, few, many or a size class.

D gene: NA
J gene: TRBJ2-7
V gene: TRBV7-2
clone size: many
CDR3 protein: CASSPHHEEQYF
CDR3 DNA: TGTGCCAGCAGCCCTCATCACGAGGAGCAGTACTTC

D gene: NA
J gene: TRBJ1-2
V gene: TRBV20-1
clone size: many
CDR3 protein: CSATDPPAGSYTF
CDR3 DNA: TGCAGTGCAACAGACCCCCCGGCGGGGAGCTACACCTTC

D gene: NA
J gene: TRBJ1-2
V gene: TRBV12-3/TRBV12-4
clone size: many
CDR3 protein: CASSLAGSVGYTF
CDR3 DNA: TGTGCCAGCAGTTTAGCGGGATCTGTTGGCTACACCTTC

D gene: NA
J gene: TRBJ2-1
V gene: TRBV5-6
clone size: many
CDR3 protein: CASSLGRGGWFF
CDR3 DNA: TGTGCCAGCAGCTTGGGTAGGGGAGGTTGGTTCTTC

D gene: TRBD1
J gene: TRBJ2-7
V gene: TRBV6-1
clone size: many
CDR3 protein: CASSTAGGSYEQYF
CDR3 DNA: TGTGCCAGCAGTACCGCAGGGGGTTCCTACGAGCAGTACTTC

D gene: TRBD2
J gene: TRBJ2-3
V gene: TRBV20-1
clone size: many
CDR3 protein: CSASVAGVTDTQYF
CDR3 DNA: TGCAGTGCTAGTGTGGCGGGAGTCACAGATACGCAGTATTTT

D gene: NA
J gene: TRBJ2-5
V gene: TRBV5-1
clone size: many
CDR3 protein: CASSYLGGNQETQYF
CDR3 DNA: TGCGCCAGCAGCTACCTAGGGGGGAACCAAGAGACCCAGTACTTC

D gene: NA
J gene: TRBJ2-2
V gene: TRBV27
clone size: few
CDR3 protein: CASSGLGPGELFF
CDR3 DNA: TGTGCCAGCAGCGGCCTGGGGCCCGGGGAGCTGTTTTTT

D gene: TRBD1
J gene: TRBJ1-2
V gene: TRBV27
clone size: NA
CDR3 protein: CASSRGQGWGGGYTF
CDR3 DNA: TGTGCCAGCAGCCGGGGACAGGGGTGGGGAGGTGGCTACACCTTC

D gene: NA
J gene: TRBJ2-3
V gene: TRBV4-3
clone size: few
CDR3 protein: CASSQDTQLQFTDTQYF
CDR3 DNA: TGCGCCAGCAGCCAAGATACGCAGCTGCAATTCACAGATACGCAGTATTTT

D gene: NA
J gene: TRBJ2-5
V gene: TRBV5-1
clone size: many
CDR3 protein: CASRETPQETQYF
CDR3 DNA: TGCGCCAGCAGGGAAACACCTCAAGAGACCCAGTACTTC

D gene: NA
J gene: TRBJ1-4
V gene: TRBV28
clone size: many
CDR3 protein: CASSPPNSNEKLFF
CDR3 DNA: TGTGCCAGCAGTCCTCCGAACTCTAATGAAAAACTGTTTTTT

D gene: NA
J gene: TRBJ1-2
V gene: TRBV18
clone size: NA
CDR3 protein: CASSQDRTYGYTF
CDR3 DNA: TGTGCCAGCTCCCAAGACAGGACCTATGGCTACACCTTC

D gene: NA
J gene: TRBJ2-5
V gene: TRBV5-1
clone size: many
CDR3 protein: CASRLPGQETQYF
CDR3 DNA: TGCGCCAGCAGGCTACCGGGGCAAGAGACCCAGTACTTC

D gene: NA
J gene: TRBJ1-2
V gene: TRBV12-3/TRBV12-4
clone size: many
CDR3 protein: CASRRTVGGYTF
CDR3 DNA: TGTGCCAGCAGGAGGACAGTCGGTGGCTACACCTTC

D gene: NA
J gene: TRBJ2-1
V gene: TRBV20-1
clone size: NA
CDR3 protein: CSAMPGAMDNEQFF
CDR3 DNA: TGCAGTGCTATGCCCGGGGCCATGGACAATGAGCAGTTCTTC

D gene: NA
J gene: TRBJ1-4
V gene: TRBV4-2
clone size: many
CDR3 protein: CASSQENNEKLFF
CDR3 DNA: TGTGCCAGCAGCCAGGAGAATAATGAAAAACTGTTTTTT

D gene: NA
J gene: TRBJ1-5
V gene: TRBV28
clone size: many
CDR3 protein: CASQGAVGSNQPQHF
CDR3 DNA: TGTGCCTCACAAGGGGCAGTTGGTAGCAATCAGCCCCAGCATTTT

D gene: NA
J gene: TRBJ1-3
V gene: TRBV7-2
clone size: many
CDR3 protein: CASSPRPGQGNTIYF
CDR3 DNA: TGTGCCAGCAGCCCTCGGCCGGGGCAGGGAAACACCATATATTTT

D gene: TRBD1
J gene: TRBJ1-5
V gene: TRBV6-2/TRBV6-3
clone size: many
CDR3 protein: CASRWTGQNQPQHF
CDR3 DNA: TGTGCCAGCAGATGGACAGGTCAGAATCAGCCCCAGCATTTT

D gene: NA
J gene: TRBJ2-1
V gene: TRBV20-1
clone size: few
CDR3 protein: CSASRGYYNEQFF
CDR3 DNA: TGCAGTGCTAGTAGGGGGTACTACAATGAGCAGTTCTTC

D gene: NA
J gene: TRBJ1-2
V gene: TRBV9
clone size: many
CDR3 protein: CASSVVQIASNYGYTF
CDR3 DNA: TGTGCCAGCAGCGTAGTCCAGATTGCTTCTAACTATGGCTACACCTTC